Presented here are 25 T cell receptor beta chains from one specimen sequenced in a study of blood T cell repertoires in COVID-19. Method: immunoSEQ multiplex PCR; TCRdb's copy keeps in-frame clones and lacks some. The sample includes over 75,000 clones, roughly 75% seen only once; the top ten take nearly 9%. Material: peripheral blood. The receptors were gathered from a man aged 50 to 60 who had recovered from COVID-19.

Ten or more counts support this clone. J is TRBJ1-6 and V is TRBV6-6; perhaps TRBD1 as D (6 bases). The ends were cut back, 5 bases at V and 14 bases at J, with 16 bases in the middle. CDR1 and CDR2 (germline): MNHNY, SVGAGI (reference sequence). CDR3 length: 13 amino acids. The DNA of the CDR3 is TGTGCCAGCAGTCGGGGGGCTCCCGGAGCCCTCCACTTT. As protein: CASSRGAPGALHF.

The chain carries TRBV3-1 (or the pseudogene TRBV3-2) and TRBJ1-4, with TRBD1 as a possible D gene (5 bases). The CDR3 has 15 amino acids. V lost 6 bases and J 4 bases, leaving 15 bases between the germline ends. The V gene's germline CDR1 is LGHDT and CDR2 YNNKEL (reference sequence). The CDR3 DNA reads TGTGCCAGCAGTCCCGCCGACAGCTATAATGAAAAACTGTTTTTT. Amino acids: CASSPADSYNEKLFF.

The J gene is TRBJ1-2, the V gene TRBV4-1; D not resolved. The germline V gene has CDR1 MGHRA and CDR2 YSYEKL. V lost 1 base, J lost 2 bases, and 8 bases lay in between. CDR3 length equals 14 residues. The chain's CDR3 is CASSQVSENYGYTF. The CDR3 DNA is TGCGCCAGCAGCCAAGTGTCAGAAAACTATGGCTACACCTTC.

The rearrangement uses TRBV6-5 and TRBJ1-5; tentative D call: TRBD1 (5 bases). The CDR3 sequence is 16 residues long. Trimming took off 2 bases at V and 1 base at J, with 12 bases between the two ends. Looked up from germline, CDR1 is MNHEY and CDR2 is SVGAGI. The DNA for the CDR3 is TGTGCCAGCAGTTACCTCGGAGGGGAGAGCAATCAGCCCCAGCATTTT. Translation: CASSYLGGESNQPQHF.

The gene calls are TRBV18 and TRBJ2-5, with TRBD1 identical over 12 bases. Germline lookup yields CDR1 KGHSH and CDR2 LQKENI. The J segment lost 9 bases and the V segment lost 6 bases, leaving 11 bases of the junction unmatched. This CDR3 has 15 residues. CDR3 DNA sequence: TGTGCCAGCTCGCCGGGACAGGGGGCGAGAAGGGCCCAGTACTTC. Translated, it gives CASSPGQGARRAQYF. The complete variable domain, with remaining parts taken from reference TRBV18 and TRBJ2-5, reads NAGVMQNPRHLVRRRGQEARLRCSPMKGHSHVYWYRQLPEEGLKFMVYLQKENIIDESGMPKERFSAEFPKEGPSILRIQQVVRGDSAAYFCASSPGQGARRAQYFGPGTRLLVL.

The J gene is TRBJ1-2, the V gene TRBV6-5, with a tentative D call TRBD1 (5 bases). CDR1 is MNHEY, CDR2 SVGAGI, per germline. The CDR3 contains 14 residues. V lost 7 bases and J 4 bases, leaving 16 bases between the germline ends. This CDR3 is CASTLLGGIYGYTF. The CDR3 DNA sequence: TGTGCCAGCACCCTCCTTGGGGGGATCTATGGCTACACCTTC.

The chain is built from TRBV28 and TRBJ2-7, with D hard to call. Germline V lookup: CDR1 MDHEN, CDR2 SYDVKM. The V gene lost 1 base and the J gene lost 4 bases, with 8 bases spanning the gap. The CDR3 extends over 13 amino acids. The CDR3 DNA follows: TGTGCCAGCAGTTTATATTCGGTTTACGAGCAGTACTTC. Its translation: CASSLYSVYEQYF.

The V gene is TRBV5-4, the J gene TRBJ1-6; D gene uncertain. The CDR3 length is 15 residues. CDR1 is SGHNT, CDR2 YYREEE, per germline (reference sequence). V was pared by 4 bases and J by 0 bases, with 8 bases between. The CDR3, as DNA: TGTGCCAGCAGCGTTGGTAGCTCCTATAATTCACCCCTCCACTTT. It codes for CASSVGSSYNSPLHF.

The V gene is TRBV28, the J gene TRBJ2-1; a weak D match, TRBD2 (5 bases). V dropped 6 bases and J dropped 0 bases, with 15 bases sitting between them. The germline V gene has CDR1 MDHEN and CDR2 SYDVKM. The CDR3 loop spans 16 amino acids. CDR3 nucleotides: TGTGCCAGCAGGACGGGTCGGGGAAGCTCCTACAATGAGCAGTTCTTC. Residues: CASRTGRGSSYNEQFF.

The chain's CDR3 is CASKDRGGYTF. CDR3 sequence (DNA): TGTGCCAGCAAGGACAGGGGTGGCTACACCTTC. The chain uses TRBV6-5 and TRBJ1-2; 9 positions match TRBD1. Germline V gives CDR1 MNHEY, CDR2 SVGAGI. The J segment lost 7 bases and the V segment lost 7 bases, leaving 1 base of the junction unmatched. The CDR3 length is 11 residues.

This chain joins TRBV2 and TRBJ1-5, with a tentative D call TRBD1 (6 bases). Germline CDR1 and CDR2: SNHLY and FYNNEI. V lost 4 bases, J lost 6 bases, and 13 bases lay in between. The CDR3 sequence is 14 residues long. In nucleotides, the CDR3 is TGTGCCAGCAGTGTGGTCAGGGGTGGTCAGCCCCAGCATTTT. Residues: CASSVVRGGQPQHF.

The chain uses TRBV10-1 and TRBJ1-1, with 11 bases lining up with TRBD1. The V segment lost 5 bases and the J segment 8 bases; nucleotides outside the gene matches: 4. CDR1 and CDR2 (germline): WNHNN, SYGVQD (reference sequence). This CDR3 has 13 amino acids. The CDR3 region has the DNA TGCGCCAGCAGTCGGACAGGGGGCCGGGAAGCTTTCTTT. Amino acids: CASSRTGGREAFF.

The CDR3 bases are TGTGCCAGCAGTGACACCGACAGGGGTACTGAAGCTTTCTTT. As protein: CASSDTDRGTEAFF. V usage is TRBV6-4 and J usage is TRBJ1-1; 8 nucleotides agree with TRBD1. This CDR3 has 14 residues. Germline values: CDR1 MRHNA, CDR2 SNTAGT. After removal of 2 bases from V and 5 bases from J, the junction contained 4 bases not matched to a gene.

The genes are TRBV30 and TRBJ2-7; 7 nucleotides align to TRBD1. Trimming at V came to 8 bases and at J to 1 base, leaving 2 bases not matched to a gene. The CDR3 has 11 residues. In germline, CDR1 is GTSNPN, CDR2 SVGIG (reference sequence). The CDR3 DNA follows: TGTGCCGGGGACAGTTCCTACGAGCAGTACTTC. This encodes CAGDSSYEQYF.

The chain is built from TRBV30 and TRBJ1-2, with 8 positions matching TRBD1. Per germline, CDR1 GTSNPN and CDR2 SVGIG (reference sequence). CDR3 length equals 17 residues. Germline trimming cut 1 base from V and 1 base from J; bases unmatched to any gene: 11. In nucleotides, the CDR3 is TGTGCCTGGAGTGCCCCGACAGGGGTCCCTTTTAACTATGGCTACACCTTC. Encoded protein: CAWSAPTGVPFNYGYTF.

J is TRBJ2-5 and V is TRBV5-1, with 7 bases matching TRBD2. The germline CDR1 and CDR2 sequences are SGHRS and YFSETQ. This CDR3 has 16 amino acids. J lost 4 bases, V lost 0 bases, and 9 bases had no gene match. The CDR3 DNA reads as TGCGCCAGCAGCTTGGTGGCTAGCGGAGAAGGAGAGACCCAGTACTTC. Translation gives CASSLVASGEGETQYF.

The chain joins TRBV14 to TRBJ1-1; tentative D call: TRBD1 (5 bases). Trimming left V 6 bases short and J 4 bases short, with 15 bases between. The CDR3 length is 14 residues. CDR1 and CDR2 (germline): SGHDN, FVKESK. CDR3: CASRPNGRGTEAFF. The CDR3 nucleotides read TGTGCCAGCAGGCCTAACGGGAGGGGCACTGAAGCTTTCTTT. The variable domain in full, completed from reference TRBV14 and TRBJ1-1, reads EAGVTQFPSHSVIEKGQTVTLRCDPISGHDNLYWYRRVMGKEIKFLLHFVKESKQDESGMPNNRFLAERTGGTYSTLKVQPAELEDSGVYFCASRPNGRGTEAFFGQGTRLTVV.

This clone was seen just once. This chain uses TRBV11-2 with TRBJ2-5; 15 positions agree with TRBD2. J was trimmed by 4 bases and V by 1 base; bases with no gene match: 10. From germline, CDR1 is SGHAT and CDR2 FQNNGV. The CDR3 sequence is 19 residues long. For the CDR3, the DNA is TGTGCCAGCAGCTTAGGGACTAGCGGGAGGGCCGGTCCCGCAGAGACCCAGTACTTC. This codes for CASSLGTSGRAGPAETQYF.

This rearrangement joins TRBV9 to TRBJ2-3; possibly TRBD1 for D (6 bases). Trimming took off 3 bases at V and 4 bases at J, with 12 bases between the two ends. This CDR3 is 14 amino acids long. Germline CDR1 reads SGDLS; CDR2 reads YYNGEE. Here the CDR3 reads CASSERTAADTQYF. The CDR3 region has the DNA TGTGCCAGCAGCGAACGGACAGCCGCAGATACGCAGTATTTT.

This CDR3 is CSVDGGQGWYEQYF. CDR3 sequence (DNA): TGCAGCGTTGACGGCGGACAGGGGTGGTACGAGCAGTACTTC. This sequence joins TRBV29-1 and TRBJ2-7; 9 bases match TRBD1. The V and J ends lost 3 bases and 4 bases, in that order; junction bases with no gene match: 7. The germline V gene has CDR1 SQVTM and CDR2 ANQGSEA. This CDR3 contains 14 residues.

The CDR3: CASRSSGSPAREQFF. The CDR3 DNA reads TGTGCCAGCAGATCCAGCGGCAGCCCAGCTCGAGAGCAGTTCTTC. The chain couples TRBV11-2 to TRBJ2-1; possible D gene TRBD2, 5 bases. V was pared by 6 bases and J by 10 bases, with 22 bases between. The CDR3 loop spans 15 amino acids. Germline V gene sequence: CDR1 SGHAT, CDR2 FQNNGV. The whole variable domain, filled in from reference TRBV11-2 and TRBJ2-1, reads EAGVAQSPRYKIIEKRQSVAFWCNPISGHATLYWYQQILGQGPKLLIQFQNNGVVDDSQLPKDRFSAERLKGVDSTLKIQPAKLEDSAVYLCASRSSGSPAREQFFGPGTRLTVL.

The V gene is TRBV18, the J gene TRBJ1-1; D may be TRBD1 (5 bases). The CDR3 loop spans 14 amino acids. Germline V lookup: CDR1 KGHSH, CDR2 LQKENI. The ends were cut back, 2 bases at V and 2 bases at J, with 9 bases in the middle. The chain's CDR3 is CASSPGAQNTEAFF. For the CDR3, the DNA is TGTGCCAGCTCACCAGGGGCTCAAAACACTGAAGCTTTCTTT.

Only one count was recorded for this clone. The chain employs TRBV18 and TRBJ1-4, with no clear D. The CDR3 sequence is 14 residues long. Trimming pared 1 base from V and 6 bases from J, leaving 9 bases between. Germline CDR1 KGHSH, CDR2 LQKENI. The CDR3 protein is CASSPRGPDEKLFF. The CDR3 DNA reads as TGTGCCAGCTCACCACGAGGGCCTGATGAAAAACTGTTTTTT.

The V call is TRBV3-1 (or the pseudogene TRBV3-2), the J call TRBJ1-5, with D possibly being TRBD1 (6 bases). CDR1 and CDR2 (germline): LGHDT, YNNKEL (reference sequence). CDR3 length: 16 residues. The V gene lost 2 bases and the J gene lost 4 bases, with 15 bases spanning the gap. The CDR3 DNA is TGTGCCAGCAGCCAACAAACAGGGCAGGGGAATCAGCCCCAGCATTTT. This codes for CASSQQTGQGNQPQHF.

The rearrangement uses TRBV7-6 and TRBJ1-1, with a tentative D call TRBD1 (5 bases). Germline V gene lookup returns CDR1 SGHVS and CDR2 FNYEAQ. The CDR3 has 13 amino acids. With 5 bases removed from V and 6 bases from J, the gap between germline ends came to 13 bases. DNA of the CDR3: TGTGCCAGCAGCGCCGGCAGGGCGGCTGAAGCTTTCTTT. This codes for CASSAGRAAEAFF.